Presented here are 26 T cell receptor beta chains from one specimen sequenced in a study of blood T cell repertoires in COVID-19. The method was immunoSEQ multiplex PCR; TCRdb's version includes in-frame clones alone and lacks a portion of them. Among about 90,000 clones listed, roughly 92% were seen once. Material: peripheral blood. These receptors originate from a woman aged 60-75 years with active COVID-19.

This chain links TRBV6-2 or TRBV6-3 with TRBJ2-5; 9 nucleotides agree with TRBD1. The length of the CDR3 is 14 residues. Trimming took 5 bases from V and 1 from J; bases not matched to a gene: 2. The germline CDR1 and CDR2 sequences are MNHEY and SVGEGT. The CDR3 region is CASSDRGFQETQYF. The CDR3 DNA reads as TGTGCCAGCAGTGACAGGGGGTTCCAAGAGACCCAGTACTTC.

This clone was counted a single time. The gene calls are TRBV28 and TRBJ2-7, with 8 bases aligning to TRBD1. The CDR3 is 15 amino acids. The ends lost 6 bases at V and 0 bases at J; junction bases unmatched: 7. CDR1 MDHEN and CDR2 SYDVKM come from the germline V gene. The CDR3 DNA reads TGTGCCAGCAGAGGGACAGGCGGATACTCCTACGAGCAGTACTTC. Translating gives CASRGTGGYSYEQYF. The entire variable domain, with the rest obtained from reference TRBV28 and TRBJ2-7, is as follows: DVKVTQSSRYLVKRTGEKVFLECVQDMDHENMFWYRQDPGLGLRLIYFSYDVKMKEKGDIPEGYSVSREKKERFSLILESASTNQTSMYLCASRGTGGYSYEQYFGPGTRLTVT.

This chain connects TRBV28 to TRBJ1-2; 9 bases line up with TRBD1. Looked up from germline, CDR1 is MDHEN and CDR2 is SYDVKM. The CDR3 contains 15 residues. V lost 5 bases and J lost 2; bases outside the gene matches: 6. CDR3 sequence (DNA): TGTGCCAGCAGTAACGGGGACAGGGTGAACTATGGCTACACCTTC. This codes for CASSNGDRVNYGYTF.

The rearrangement joins TRBV5-6 to TRBJ2-1, with TRBD1 matching 9 bases. The CDR3 loop spans 13 amino acids. Germline values: CDR1 SGHDT, CDR2 YYEEEE. The ends lost 4 bases at V and 8 bases at J; junction bases unmatched: 4. Here the CDR3 DNA reads TGTGCCAGCAGCCGACAGGGGGACGATGAGCAGTTCTTC. Residues: CASSRQGDDEQFF. Variable domain in full (rest from reference TRBV5-6 and TRBJ2-1): DAGVTQSPTHLIKTRGQQVTLRCSPKSGHDTVSWYQQALGQGPQFIFQYYEEEERQRGNFPDRFSGHQFPNYSSELNVNALLLGDSALYLCASSRQGDDEQFFGPGTRLTVL.

This clone was counted a single time. This chain uses TRBV5-6 with TRBJ2-5; D may be TRBD2 (5 bases). V was trimmed by 4 bases and J by 1 base, leaving 11 bases between them. This CDR3 contains 14 residues. Germline V gene data show CDR1 as SGHDT and CDR2 as YYEEEE. CDR3 DNA sequence: TGTGCCAGCAGCAAGCACAGCGGCCAAGAGACCCAGTACTTC. Its translation: CASSKHSGQETQYF.

This chain connects TRBV27 to TRBJ1-5, with 11 bases lining up with TRBD1. The CDR3 covers 15 residues. V was clipped by 5 bases and J by 4 bases; unmatched bases: 4. Germline CDR1 reads MNHEY; CDR2 reads SMNVEV (reference sequence). The CDR3: CASSKGTGGNQPQHF. The CDR3, as DNA: TGTGCCAGCAGTAAGGGGACAGGGGGAAATCAGCCCCAGCATTTT.

This rearrangement joins TRBV5-4 to TRBJ1-5; tentative D call: TRBD1 (6 bases). This CDR3 comprises 14 residues. Germline V lookup: CDR1 SGHNT, CDR2 YYREEE (reference sequence). V was shortened by 9 bases and J by 3 bases, with 16 bases between the two germline ends. The CDR3 loop is CANSAGTTNQPQHF. DNA for the CDR3: TGTGCCAACTCTGCCGGGACAACCAATCAGCCCCAGCATTTT.

The chain combines TRBV29-1 with TRBJ2-1, with a weak D call TRBD1 (5 bases). CDR1 is SQVTM, CDR2 ANQGSEA, per germline. V lost 3 bases to trimming and J lost 13 bases, with 13 bases between them. CDR3 size: 11 residues. Here the CDR3 DNA reads TGCAGCGTTGACAGGGTGGGAAATCAGTTCTTC. Amino acid sequence: CSVDRVGNQFF.

This clone has just a few counts. The chain couples TRBV6-1 to TRBJ1-2; D is possibly TRBD1 (5 bases). The V and J ends lost 0 bases and 7 bases respectively, with 6 bases between them. The CDR3 is 12 amino acids. Per the germline V gene, CDR1 is MNHNS and CDR2 is SASEGT. CDR3 residues: CASSEAGAGYTF. Here the CDR3 DNA reads TGTGCCAGCAGTGAAGCTGGGGCTGGCTACACCTTC.

The chain carries TRBV4-1 and TRBJ1-4, with 9 bases aligning to TRBD1. The germline CDR1 and CDR2 sequences are MGHRA and YSYEKL. The CDR3 loop spans 16 amino acids. The V gene end was trimmed by 4 bases and the J gene end by 8 bases; junction bases not matched to a gene: 11. As DNA, the CDR3 is TGCGCCAGCAGCCCCATCGGACAGGGGAAATTGGAAAAACTGTTTTTT. Translation gives CASSPIGQGKLEKLFF.

The V gene is TRBV6-5, the J gene TRBJ2-1; TRBD2 might be the D (7 bases). CDR1 MNHEY and CDR2 SVGAGI come from the germline V gene. The CDR3 totals 12 residues. V shed 8 bases and J shed 8 bases, with 13 bases lying between them. CDR3: CASSRGGDEQFF. The CDR3 bases are TGTGCCAGCTCTAGGGGGGGCGATGAGCAGTTCTTC.

This chain joins TRBV5-6 and TRBJ2-3, with D maybe TRBD2 (5 bases). Germline V gene data show CDR1 as SGHDT and CDR2 as YYEEEE. The ends were cut back, 1 base at V and 3 bases at J, with 12 bases in the middle. This CDR3 is 15 amino acids long. The CDR3 region is CASSLSSRLTDTQYF. The CDR3 nucleotides are TGTGCCAGCAGCTTGTCTAGCCGTTTAACAGATACGCAGTATTTT.

The V gene is TRBV27, the J gene TRBJ1-2, with D perhaps TRBD1 (6 bases). This CDR3 spans 15 amino acids. Trimming removed 4 bases at V and 4 bases at J, with 16 bases between. Germline V gene lookup returns CDR1 MNHEY and CDR2 SMNVEV (reference sequence). The DNA for the CDR3 is TGTGCCAGCAGTTCTTACCCTCAGGGGAGCTATGGCTACACCTTC. Its translation is CASSSYPQGSYGYTF.

The chain couples TRBV7-2 to TRBJ2-1; 8 bases are shared with TRBD1. The V segment lost 0 bases and the J segment 7 bases; nucleotides outside the gene matches: 5. Germline-derived CDR1 and CDR2 are SGHTA and FQGNSA. The CDR3 sequence is 15 residues long. The CDR3 here is CASSLATGAGNEQFF. The CDR3 DNA reads TGTGCCAGCAGCTTAGCGACAGGGGCTGGAAATGAGCAGTTCTTC.

The CDR3 DNA is TGTGCCAGCAGTCCCGATGGAGGGACAGGTGGGGTTACGCAGTATTTT. Its protein is CASSPDGGTGGVTQYF. V usage is TRBV27 and J usage is TRBJ2-3; 8 positions agree with TRBD1. Trimming cost V 5 bases and J 8 bases; bases outside gene matches: 15. Germline-derived CDR1 and CDR2 are MNHEY and SMNVEV (reference sequence). CDR3 length: 16 amino acids.

The J gene is TRBJ1-5, the V gene TRBV19; D not certain. V was shortened by 0 bases and J by 4 bases, with 10 bases between the two germline ends. The germline CDR1 and CDR2 sequences are LNHDA and SQIVND (reference sequence). The CDR3 covers 15 residues. The CDR3 spells CASSIERELNQPQHF. The CDR3 DNA reads as TGTGCCAGTAGTATAGAGAGGGAACTAAATCAGCCCCAGCATTTT.

The rearrangement uses TRBV5-6 and TRBJ2-3, with TRBD2 matching over 10 bases. V gave up 0 bases and J gave up 5 bases; unmatched junction bases: 12. Germline CDR1 reads SGHDT; CDR2 reads YYEEEE. The CDR3 has 18 residues. DNA of the CDR3: TGTGCCAGCAGCTTGGATAACGTGGCTAGCGGGGGTTTAGATACGCAGTATTTT. Protein: CASSLDNVASGGLDTQYF.

The chain recombines TRBV19 with TRBJ2-1; D gene ambiguous. CDR3 length: 13 residues. Germline V gives CDR1 LNHDA, CDR2 SQIVND (reference sequence). Trimming took off 2 bases at V and 4 bases at J, with 6 bases between the two ends. The CDR3 coding sequence is TGTGCCAGTAGTATAACGGTATACAATGAGCAGTTCTTC. Its protein product is CASSITVYNEQFF.

This rearrangement joins TRBV7-9 to TRBJ1-6, with D possibly TRBD1 on 5 matching bases. CDR3 length equals 14 residues. With 5 bases removed from V and 5 bases from J, the gap between germline ends came to 10 bases. Per the germline V gene, CDR1 is SEHNR and CDR2 is FQNEAQ (reference sequence). The CDR3 loop reads CASSRLQDNSPLHF. The CDR3 DNA is TGTGCCAGCAGCCGCCTACAGGATAATTCACCCCTCCACTTT.

The chain employs TRBV2 and TRBJ2-7; perhaps TRBD1 as D (6 bases). CDR3 size: 14 residues. Trimming shortened V by 7 bases and J by 0 bases, and 13 bases separated the two germline ends. The germline V gene has CDR1 SNHLY and CDR2 FYNNEI. The DNA of the CDR3 is TGTGCCAGCAAGGGGACACTCAACTCCTACGAGCAGTACTTC. Translation gives CASKGTLNSYEQYF.

The V and J genes are TRBV29-1 and TRBJ1-1; D is unresolved. CDR3 length: 13 residues. In germline, CDR1 is SQVTM, CDR2 ANQGSEA. V lost 1 base to trimming and J lost 0 bases, with 6 bases between them. The chain's CDR3 is CSVEGALNTEAFF. CDR3 in DNA: TGCAGCGTTGAAGGGGCCTTGAACACTGAAGCTTTCTTT.

The V call is TRBV20-1, the J call TRBJ2-1, with 9 nucleotides matching TRBD2. This CDR3 comprises 14 residues. V was pared by 3 bases and J by 8 bases, with 8 bases of the junction left unmatched. Germline loops: CDR1 DFQATT, CDR2 SNEGSKA (reference sequence). The chain's CDR3 is CSASRRGGLYEQFF. The CDR3 DNA follows: TGCAGTGCTAGTAGGCGGGGGGGCCTTTATGAGCAGTTCTTC.

In DNA form, the CDR3 reads TGTGCCAGCAGTTCTATAACTCCCGGCGGGAGCTCCTACAATGAGCAGTTCTTC. Amino acid sequence: CASSSITPGGSSYNEQFF. The chain combines TRBV28 with TRBJ2-1, with 7 positions matching TRBD2. Losses at the gene ends were 4 bases for V and 0 bases for J; bases not matched to a gene: 12. Germline V gene lookup returns CDR1 MDHEN and CDR2 SYDVKM. CDR3 length: 18 amino acids.

The gene calls are TRBV9 and TRBJ2-1; TRBD2 matches at 11 bases. The CDR3 spans 18 residues. Germline V gene lookup returns CDR1 SGDLS and CDR2 YYNGEE. Trimming took 0 bases from V and 2 from J; bases not matched to a gene: 7. In DNA, the CDR3 is TGTGCCAGCAGCGTAGGGGCCTGGACTAGCGGGCCCTACAATGAGCAGTTCTTC. Amino acids: CASSVGAWTSGPYNEQFF.

J is TRBJ2-2 and V is TRBV5-1; D is possibly TRBD1 (6 bases). Trimming pared 3 bases from V and 0 bases from J, leaving 12 bases between. Germline CDR1 reads SGHRS; CDR2 reads YFSETQ. This CDR3 has 16 residues. As DNA, the CDR3 is TGCGCCAGCAGCTCGGATGGGGGCTCGAACACCGGGGAGCTGTTTTTT. Translation: CASSSDGGSNTGELFF. The full variable domain, completed using reference TRBV5-1 and TRBJ2-2, is KAGVTQTPRYLIKTRGQQVTLSCSPISGHRSVSWYQQTPGQGLQFLFEYFSETQRNKGNFPGRFSGRQFSNSRSEMNVSTLELGDSALYLCASSSDGGSNTGELFFGEGSRLTVL.

The gene calls are TRBV6-2 or TRBV6-3 and TRBJ1-2; D unclear. The CDR3 is made up of 15 amino acids. Germline-derived CDR1 and CDR2 are MNHEY and SVGEGT. V shed 7 bases and J shed 0 bases, with 15 bases lying between them. The CDR3 nucleotides are TGTGCCAGCATCCCAAAGTTGGACTCTAACTATGGCTACACCTTC. It translates to CASIPKLDSNYGYTF.